This T cell receptor (beta chain) was obtained from a study of control samples from healthy donors and cancer patients. This table comes from immunoSEQ multiplex PCR, and its TCRdb copy is limited to in-frame clones, with some not included. The sample includes about 230,000 clones, over 75% seen only once; the top ten take more than 10%. V dropped 4 bases and J dropped 3 bases, with 13 bases sitting between them. Germline lookup yields CDR1 SNHLY and CDR2 FYNNEI. The CDR3 extends over 14 amino acids. Sequenced: PBMCs. This TCR derives from a woman aged 60-70 years with lung cancer. V usage is TRBV2 and J usage is TRBJ2-7; weak D call: TRBD1 (5 bases). CDR3 loop: CASSVSGKNYEQYF. CDR3 DNA: TGTGCCAGCAGTGTATCAGGGAAGAACTACGAGCAGTACTTC.